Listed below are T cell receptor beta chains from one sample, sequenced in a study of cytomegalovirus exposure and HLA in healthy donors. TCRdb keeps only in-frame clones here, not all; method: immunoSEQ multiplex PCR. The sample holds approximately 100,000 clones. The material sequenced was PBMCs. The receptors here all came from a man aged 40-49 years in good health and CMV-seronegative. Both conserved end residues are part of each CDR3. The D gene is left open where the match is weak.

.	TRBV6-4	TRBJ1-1	CASSPGGQNTEAFF	TGTGCCAGCAGCCCGGGGGGGCAGAACACTGAAGCTTTCTTT
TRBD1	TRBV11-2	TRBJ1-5	CASSPGQTKSQHF	TGTGCCAGCAGCCCGGGACAGACGAAGTCCCAGCATTTT
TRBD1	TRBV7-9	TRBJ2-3	CASSSPTGEHTDTQYF	TGTGCCAGCAGCTCCCCGACAGGGGAACACACAGATACGCAGTATTTT
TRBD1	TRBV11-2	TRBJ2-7	CASSLARAGGFTYEQYF	TGTGCCAGCAGCTTAGCGAGGGCAGGGGGCTTCACCTACGAGCAGTACTTC
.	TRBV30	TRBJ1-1	CAWSVRGDTEAFF	TGTGCCTGGAGTGTCAGGGGAGACACTGAAGCTTTCTTT
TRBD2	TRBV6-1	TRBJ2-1	CASSGLRTSGRVGEQFF	TGTGCCAGCAGTGGACTACGGACTAGCGGGAGGGTGGGTGAGCAGTTCTTC
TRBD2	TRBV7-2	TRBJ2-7	CASSPSTSRYEQYF	TGTGCCAGCAGCCCCTCGACTAGCCGCTACGAGCAGTACTTC
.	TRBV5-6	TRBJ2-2	CASSLVRGNTGELFF	TGTGCCAGCAGCTTGGTTAGGGGTAACACCGGGGAGCTGTTTTTT
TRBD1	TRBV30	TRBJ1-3	CAWTPGQGAGNTIYF	TGTGCCTGGACCCCGGGACAGGGGGCGGGAAACACCATATATTTT
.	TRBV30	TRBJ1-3	CAWKWGGSGNTIYF	TGTGCCTGGAAATGGGGGGGCTCTGGAAACACCATATATTTT
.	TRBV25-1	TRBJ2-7	CASSEYGGIYEQYF	TGTGCCAGCAGTGAATACGGCGGTATCTACGAGCAGTACTTC
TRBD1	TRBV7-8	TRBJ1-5	CASSLGQGRSNQPQHF	TGTGCCAGCAGCTTGGGACAGGGACGTAGCAATCAGCCCCAGCATTTT
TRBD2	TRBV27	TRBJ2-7	CASSLSGGEVTYEQYF	TGTGCCAGCAGTTTATCGGGGGGGGAGGTTACGTACGAGCAGTACTTC
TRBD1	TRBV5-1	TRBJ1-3	CASSIALTGKNSGNTIYF	TGCGCCAGCAGCATTGCGTTGACAGGGAAGAACTCTGGAAACACCATATATTTT
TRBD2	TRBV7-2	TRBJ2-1	CASSPGEASGGLYNEQFF	TGTGCCAGCAGCCCAGGGGAGGCTAGCGGGGGACTCTACAATGAGCAGTTCTTC
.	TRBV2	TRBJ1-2	CASSEASPYGYTF	TGTGCCAGCAGTGAAGCTAGCCCCTATGGCTACACCTTC
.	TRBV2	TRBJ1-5	CASSYRDTLQPQHF	TGTGCCAGCAGTTACCGGGACACCTTGCAGCCCCAGCATTTT
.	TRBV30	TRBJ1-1	CAWSNVGSEAFF	TGTGCCTGGAGTAACGTTGGCTCTGAAGCTTTCTTT
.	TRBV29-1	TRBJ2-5	CSVESLWQGGSKQYF	TGCAGCGTTGAAAGCCTTTGGCAGGGAGGTAGCAAGCAGTACTTC
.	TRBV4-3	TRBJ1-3	CASSQDFPGSAGNTIYF	TGCGCCAGCAGCCAAGATTTTCCGGGAAGTGCTGGAAACACCATATATTTT
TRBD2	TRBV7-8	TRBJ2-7	CASSPTSGRVYEQYF	TGTGCCAGCAGCCCAACTAGCGGGAGGGTGTACGAACAGTACTTC
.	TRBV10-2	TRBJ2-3	CASSTREDTQYF	TGCGCCAGCAGTACTAGAGAAGATACGCAGTATTTT
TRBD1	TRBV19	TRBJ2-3	CASSAGQGTTDTQYF	TGTGCCAGTAGTGCGGGACAGGGGACCACAGATACGCAGTATTTT
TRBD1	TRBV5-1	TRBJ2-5	CASSLAGTGEETQYF	TGCGCCAGCAGCTTGGCCGGCACAGGGGAAGAGACCCAGTACTTC
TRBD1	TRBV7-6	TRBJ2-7	CASSLAGDSPYEQYF	TGTGCCAGCAGCTTAGCAGGGGACAGTCCCTACGAGCAGTACTTC
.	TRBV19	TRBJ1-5	CASSIVGDQPQHF	TGTGCCAGTAGTATAGTAGGGGATCAGCCCCAGCATTTT
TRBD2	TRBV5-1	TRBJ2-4	CASSLAGLAGQNIQYF	TGCGCCAGCAGCTTGGCGGGACTAGCGGGTCAAAACATTCAGTACTTC
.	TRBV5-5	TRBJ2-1	CASSLRGPDYNEQFF	TGTGCCAGCAGCTTGCGTGGGCCGGACTACAATGAGCAGTTCTTC
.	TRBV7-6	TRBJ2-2	CASSQGTTGELFF	TGTGCCAGCAGCCAGGGGACGACCGGGGAGCTGTTTTTT
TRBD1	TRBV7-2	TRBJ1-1	CASSFVAAGGFVGGTEAFF	TGTGCCAGCAGCTTCGTCGCGGCAGGGGGCTTCGTTGGGGGGACTGAAGCTTTCTTT
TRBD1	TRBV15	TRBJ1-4	CATSRGGTDNEKLFF	TGTGCCACCAGTAGGGGCGGGACAGATAATGAAAAACTGTTTTTT
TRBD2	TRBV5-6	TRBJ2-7	CASSRGLPYEQYF	TGTGCCAGCAGCCGGGGACTACCCTACGAGCAGTACTTC
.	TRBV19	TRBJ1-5	CASSHRASNQPQHF	TGTGCCAGTAGTCACAGGGCAAGCAATCAGCCCCAGCATTTT
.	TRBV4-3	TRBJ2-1	CASSQVIGGTGEQFF	TGCGCCAGCAGCCAAGTAATCGGGGGTACAGGTGAGCAGTTCTTC
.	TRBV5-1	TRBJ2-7	CASSHSGSSYEQYF	TGCGCCAGCAGCCACAGCGGCAGCTCCTACGAGCAGTACTTC
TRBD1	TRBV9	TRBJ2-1	CASSAQGAGNEQFF	TGTGCCAGCAGCGCCCAGGGGGCAGGAAATGAGCAGTTCTTC
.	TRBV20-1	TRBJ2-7	CSAGEQYF	TGCAGTGCGGGCGAGCAGTACTTC
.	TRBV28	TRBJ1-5	CASSLRSTRQPQHF	TGTGCCAGCAGTTTACGGTCGACCAGGCAGCCCCAGCATTTT
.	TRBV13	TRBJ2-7	CASSLYTGEQYF	TGTGCCAGCAGCTTGTATACGGGGGAGCAGTACTTC
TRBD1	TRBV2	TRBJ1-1	CASSGDRRNTEAFF	TGTGCCAGCAGTGGGGACAGACGGAACACTGAAGCTTTCTTT
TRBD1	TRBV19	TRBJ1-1	CASNTDRGHGVNTEAFF	TGTGCCAGTAACACAGACAGGGGGCATGGGGTGAACACTGAAGCTTTCTTT
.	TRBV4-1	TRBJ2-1	CASSLQYGESYNEQFF	TGCGCCAGCAGCCTCCAGTATGGTGAATCCTACAATGAGCAGTTCTTC
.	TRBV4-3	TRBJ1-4	CASSQDLGGTYEKLFF	TGCGCCAGCAGCCAAGATCTGGGAGGGACATATGAAAAACTGTTTTTT
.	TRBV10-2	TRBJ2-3	CATSLTDTQYF	TGCGCCACCTCTCTCACAGATACGCAGTATTTT
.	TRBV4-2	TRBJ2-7	CASSQVMASYEQYF	TGTGCCAGCAGCCAAGTGATGGCCTCCTACGAGCAGTACTTC
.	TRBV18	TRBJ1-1	CASSQDRNTEAFF	TGTGCCAGCTCACAAGACAGGAACACTGAAGCTTTCTTT
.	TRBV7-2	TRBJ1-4	CASSLVPDSPKLFF	TGTGCCAGCAGCTTAGTTCCTGACAGCCCCAAACTGTTTTTT
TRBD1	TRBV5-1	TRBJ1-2	CASSLQGRVPHTF	TGCGCCAGCAGCTTACAGGGGCGGGTCCCTCACACCTTC
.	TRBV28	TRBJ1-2	CASSLGRDYGYTF	TGTGCCAGCAGTTTAGGCAGGGACTATGGCTACACCTTC
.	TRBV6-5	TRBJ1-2	CASSYHPRDGYTF	TGTGCCAGCAGTTATCACCCCAGGGATGGCTACACCTTC
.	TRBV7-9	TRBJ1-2	CASSLDSQFHGYTF	TGTGCCAGCAGCTTAGACAGCCAATTTCATGGCTACACCTTC
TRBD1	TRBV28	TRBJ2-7	CASSWTGEQYF	TGTGCCAGCAGTTGGACAGGTGAGCAGTACTTC
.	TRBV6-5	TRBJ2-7	CASSLGQGGYEQYF	TGTGCCAGCAGCCTCGGACAGGGAGGGTACGAGCAGTACTTC
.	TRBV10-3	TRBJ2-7	CAIRLGGSTYEQYF	TGTGCCATCAGATTGGGCGGGTCAACCTACGAGCAGTACTTC
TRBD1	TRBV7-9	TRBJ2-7	CASSLDGTGGNNEQYF	TGTGCCAGCAGCTTGGATGGGACAGGGGGCAATAACGAGCAGTACTTC
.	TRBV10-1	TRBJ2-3	CASSASWTSTDTQYF	TGCGCCAGCAGTGCTTCATGGACTAGCACAGATACGCAGTATTTT
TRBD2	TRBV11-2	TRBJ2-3	CASSKAGTSAESSTDTQYF	TGTGCCAGCAGCAAGGCCGGGACTAGCGCCGAGTCTAGCACAGATACGCAGTATTTT
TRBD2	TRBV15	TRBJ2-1	CATETSGSSYNEQFF	TGTGCCACAGAGACCAGCGGGAGCTCCTACAATGAGCAGTTCTTC
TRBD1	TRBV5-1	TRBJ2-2	CASSSRTGDSGELFF	TGCGCCAGCAGCTCTCGGACAGGGGACTCCGGGGAGCTGTTTTTT